Shown below are 19 T cell receptor beta chains from a single sample sequenced in a study of blood T cell repertoires in COVID-19. Profiling relied on immunoSEQ multiplex PCR, and the TCRdb table lists in-frame clones only, not all of them. The data contain under 70,000 clones, about nine tenths of them seen just once; the ten biggest clones take up roughly a tenth. The sequenced material came from peripheral blood. These receptor sequences come from a woman aged 18-29 years with acute or convalescent COVID-19.

The gene calls are TRBV19 and TRBJ1-4, with D uncertain. CDR3 length equals 13 residues. Germline loops: CDR1 LNHDA, CDR2 SQIVND (reference sequence). The ends were cut back, 6 bases at V and 2 bases at J, with 7 bases in the middle. This CDR3 is CASRGLTNEKLFF. Here the CDR3 DNA reads TGTGCCAGTAGAGGACTCACTAATGAAAAACTGTTTTTT.

This chain uses TRBV5-5 with TRBJ2-3, with TRBD1 matching 8 bases. This CDR3 comprises 14 residues. J lost 2 bases, V lost 3 bases, and 2 bases had no gene match. Looked up from germline, CDR1 is SGHKS and CDR2 is YYEKEE (reference sequence). CDR3 bases: TGTGCCAGCAGCTGGACAGGGTCCACAGATACGCAGTATTTT. Amino acid sequence: CASSWTGSTDTQYF.

The rearrangement links TRBV5-4 to TRBJ2-1; 11 nucleotides agree with TRBD1. V lost 3 bases to trimming and J lost 7 bases; unmatched junction nucleotides: 9. Germline values: CDR1 SGHNT, CDR2 YYREEE (reference sequence). The CDR3 length is 16 residues. CDR3 sequence: CASSSGGQGAWNEQFF. The CDR3 nucleotides are TGTGCCAGCAGCTCGGGAGGACAGGGGGCGTGGAATGAGCAGTTCTTC.

The chain recombines TRBV2 with TRBJ1-3; D gene uncertain. Trimming left V 3 bases short and J 0 bases short, with 9 bases between. The CDR3 is made up of 15 amino acids. CDR1 is SNHLY and CDR2 is FYNNEI in the germline V gene. CDR3 loop: CASSEEASSGNTIYF. CDR3 nucleotide sequence: TGTGCCAGCAGTGAGGAGGCGAGCTCTGGAAACACCATATATTTT.

J is TRBJ2-2 and V is TRBV6-2 or TRBV6-3; tentatively, D is TRBD1 (6 bases). Trimming took off 4 bases at V and 0 bases at J, with 21 bases between the two ends. The CDR3 consists of 19 residues. Germline-derived CDR1 and CDR2 are MNHEY and SVGEGT. The CDR3 spells CASSSDSTTRTTNTGELFF. The CDR3 DNA sequence: TGTGCCAGCAGTTCGGACAGCACTACCCGTACGACGAACACCGGGGAGCTGTTTTTT.

The V gene is TRBV19, the J gene TRBJ1-5, with D uncertain. Germline V gene sequence: CDR1 LNHDA, CDR2 SQIVND (reference sequence). The CDR3 is 14 amino acids. V was trimmed by 7 bases and J by 2 bases, leaving 12 bases between them. The CDR3 sequence: CASTPGGGNQPQHF. The CDR3 DNA follows: TGTGCCAGTACCCCCGGCGGGGGCAATCAGCCCCAGCATTTT.

The chain has TRBV2 and TRBJ2-1; TRBD1 might be the D (6 bases). The ends were cut back, 6 bases at V and 7 bases at J, with 25 bases in the middle. The CDR3 is 17 residues long. Germline CDR1 and CDR2: SNHLY and FYNNEI. The CDR3 sequence: CASRDLSRGHLENEQFF. The CDR3 DNA follows: TGTGCCAGCAGAGACCTCTCTAGGGGACATTTGGAGAATGAGCAGTTCTTC.

This chain uses TRBV7-9 with TRBJ1-2, with 8 bases identical to TRBD1. Germline trimming cut 0 bases from V and 4 bases from J; bases unmatched to any gene: 1. This CDR3 spans 14 amino acids. The germline V gene encodes CDR1 SEHNR and CDR2 FQNEAQ (reference sequence). CDR3 in DNA: TGTGCCAGCAGCTTAGCAACAGGGGGCTATGGCTACACCTTC. The encoded protein is CASSLATGGYGYTF.

The chain uses TRBV19 and TRBJ2-1; unclear D gene. CDR3 length: 16 residues. V was clipped by 5 bases and J by 7 bases, with 21 bases between them. Germline V gene sequence: CDR1 LNHDA, CDR2 SQIVND (reference sequence). CDR3 nucleotide sequence: TGTGCCAGTAGTCACCCAGACATCAGGTATGGGAATGAGCAGTTCTTC. This gives the protein CASSHPDIRYGNEQFF.

The V call is TRBV28, the J call TRBJ1-2, with a tentative D call TRBD1 (5 bases). This CDR3 is built from 13 residues. The V gene's germline CDR1 is MDHEN and CDR2 SYDVKM. V dropped 5 bases and J dropped 4 bases, with 11 bases sitting between them. The CDR3 DNA is TGTGCCAGCAGTCCAGGGTTTTCCTATGGCTACACCTTC. Its protein product is CASSPGFSYGYTF.

The J gene is TRBJ1-5, the V gene TRBV7-2, with a possible D match to TRBD1 (6 bases). V dropped 0 bases and J dropped 9 bases, with 15 bases sitting between them. Per the germline V gene, CDR1 is SGHTA and CDR2 is FQGNSA. This CDR3 is built from 15 residues. DNA for the CDR3: TGTGCCAGCAGCTTAGCGAGCACAGGGACGTGGCCCCAGCATTTT. This encodes CASSLASTGTWPQHF.

The chain combines TRBV4-1 with TRBJ1-1; D might be TRBD1 (6 bases). V lost 3 bases, J lost 2 bases, and 16 bases lay in between. Germline CDR1 MGHRA, CDR2 YSYEKL. This CDR3 comprises 16 residues. The CDR3 DNA reads as TGCGCCAGCAGCCATCTTATCAAACAGGGAAACACTGAAGCTTTCTTT. Amino acids: CASSHLIKQGNTEAFF.

This sequence joins TRBV7-9 and TRBJ2-7; 11 nucleotides match TRBD1. The CDR3 consists of 19 residues. Germline V gene data show CDR1 as SEHNR and CDR2 as FQNEAQ (reference sequence). With V trimmed by 3 bases and J by 4 bases, 17 bases remained unmatched. CDR3 residues: CASSFTQPFGTGGLYEQYF. Here the CDR3 DNA reads TGTGCCAGCAGCTTCACCCAACCCTTTGGGACAGGGGGTTTATACGAGCAGTACTTC. Together with reference TRBV7-9 and TRBJ2-7, the CDR3 gives the full variable domain: DTGVSQNPRHKITKRGQNVTFRCDPISEHNRLYWYRQTLGQGPEFLTYFQNEAQLEKSRLLSDRFSAERPKGSFSTLEIQRTEQGDSAMYLCASSFTQPFGTGGLYEQYFGPGTRLTVT.

This chain joins TRBV7-9 and TRBJ2-1; TRBD2 agrees at 11 bases. Unmatched junction bases numbered 3, after V lost 5 bases and J lost 3 bases. The CDR3 loop spans 15 amino acids. The germline CDR1 and CDR2 sequences are SEHNR and FQNEAQ (reference sequence). The CDR3 sequence: CASSITSGSYNEQFF. As DNA, the CDR3 is TGTGCCAGCAGCATAACTAGCGGGAGCTACAATGAGCAGTTCTTC. Full variable domain (remainder filled in from reference TRBV7-9 and TRBJ2-1): DTGVSQNPRHKITKRGQNVTFRCDPISEHNRLYWYRQTLGQGPEFLTYFQNEAQLEKSRLLSDRFSAERPKGSFSTLEIQRTEQGDSAMYLCASSITSGSYNEQFFGPGTRLTVL.

With regard to this clone: This same CDR3 is encoded by further DNA sequences in the sample. DNA of the CDR3: TGTGCCAGCAGCCTGGGACAGGACTATGGCTACACCTTC. This gives the protein CASSLGQDYGYTF. This chain uses TRBV27 with TRBJ1-2; the match to TRBD1 covers 8 bases. The J segment lost 3 bases and the V segment lost 6 bases, leaving 3 bases of the junction unmatched. The CDR3 runs 13 residues. Germline loops: CDR1 MNHEY, CDR2 SMNVEV (reference sequence).

V and J are TRBV6-2 or TRBV6-3 and TRBJ1-5; the match to TRBD1 covers 8 bases. Germline CDR1 MNHEY, CDR2 SVGEGT. The V gene end was trimmed by 5 bases and the J gene end by 2 bases; junction bases not matched to a gene: 17. The CDR3 sequence is 19 residues long. The CDR3 loop reads CASSTSGTGTRGGNQPQHF. In DNA form, the CDR3 reads TGTGCCAGCAGTACATCCGGGACAGGAACTCGGGGGGGCAATCAGCCCCAGCATTTT.

This clone was observed a single time. This sequence joins TRBV21-1 and TRBJ2-1; TRBD1, as called in the table, went unchecked against the DNA. TRBV21-1 is labeled a pseudogene. This CDR3 has 12 residues. Here the CDR3 reads CARQGISNEQFF. The CDR3 bases are TGTGCCCGACAGGGTATCTCGAATGAGCAGTTCTTC.

J is TRBJ2-7 and V is TRBV30; 8 bases line up with TRBD1. CDR1 is GTSNPN, CDR2 SVGIG, per germline (reference sequence). V was clipped by 0 bases and J by 3 bases; unmatched bases: 4. CDR3 length: 14 amino acids. Here the CDR3 reads CAWSVTGGVYEQYF. CDR3 nucleotide sequence: TGTGCCTGGAGTGTAACAGGGGGTGTCTACGAGCAGTACTTC.

The V call is TRBV28, the J call TRBJ1-1, with D hard to call. The CDR3 has 14 amino acids. Germline CDR1 and CDR2: MDHEN and SYDVKM. V was trimmed by 1 base and J by 3 bases, leaving 9 bases between them. CDR3 residues: CASSLLIGHTEAFF. CDR3 nucleotides: TGTGCCAGCAGTTTATTAATTGGGCACACTGAAGCTTTCTTT.